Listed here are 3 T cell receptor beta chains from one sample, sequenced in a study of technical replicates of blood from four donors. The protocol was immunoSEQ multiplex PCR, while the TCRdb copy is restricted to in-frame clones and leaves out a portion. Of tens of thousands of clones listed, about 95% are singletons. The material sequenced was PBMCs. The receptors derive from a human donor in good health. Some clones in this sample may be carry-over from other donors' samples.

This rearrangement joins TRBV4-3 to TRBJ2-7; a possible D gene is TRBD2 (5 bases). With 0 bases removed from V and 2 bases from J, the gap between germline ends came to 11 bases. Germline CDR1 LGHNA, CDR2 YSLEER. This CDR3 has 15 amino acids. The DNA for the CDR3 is TGCGCCAGCAGCCAAGAGACGGGATCAGCCTACGAGCAGTACTTC. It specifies CASSQETGSAYEQYF.

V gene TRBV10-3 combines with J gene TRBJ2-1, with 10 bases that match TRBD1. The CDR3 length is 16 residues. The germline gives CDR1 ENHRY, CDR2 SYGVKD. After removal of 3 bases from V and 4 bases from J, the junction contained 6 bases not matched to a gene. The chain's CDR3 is CAISEMGDRGYNEQFF. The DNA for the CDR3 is TGTGCCATCAGTGAAATGGGGGACAGGGGATACAATGAGCAGTTCTTC.

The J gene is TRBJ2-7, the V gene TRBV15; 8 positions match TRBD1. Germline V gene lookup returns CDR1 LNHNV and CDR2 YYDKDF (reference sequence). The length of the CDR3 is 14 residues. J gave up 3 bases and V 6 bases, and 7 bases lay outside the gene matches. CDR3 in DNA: TGTGCCACCAGAGCAGGGGGCGCTGACTACGAGCAGTACTTC. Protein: CATRAGGADYEQYF.